The sequence of this T cell receptor beta chain was determined in a study of neurological immune-mediated disorders. Time point given: longitudinal time-point 3. With 10-nucleotide random UMIs included, cDNA was synthesized by 5'RACE. TCRdb analysed the 5' RACE reads with MiXCR anew, one entry per CDR3 protein. The sample holds some 43,000 distinct CDR3 sequences, approximately 12% seen once. This CDR3 region has 14 residues. CDR1 and CDR2 from the germline V gene are KGHDR and SFDVKD. V lost 3 bases and J 4 bases, leaving 11 bases between the germline ends. This clonotype was recorded at least ten times.

This sequence originates from a male donor with HTLV-1-associated myelopathy (HAM/TSP). The sample comprised PBMCs. This rearrangement joins TRBV24-1 to TRBJ1-2; no clear D gene. The CDR3 DNA is TGTGCCACCAGTGATGGCGTGAATCGCTATGGCTACACCTTC. Its protein is CATSDGVNRYGYTF.